These 19 T cell receptor beta chains were sequenced from one sample in a study of control samples from healthy donors and cancer patients. Some clones are missing from TCRdb's copy, which holds only in-frame ones; the method was immunoSEQ multiplex PCR. Of 110,000 to 150,000 clones detected, roughly 94% appear once; the ten largest clones hold 14%. The sample comprised PBMCs. The source of these receptors is a man between 60 and 75 years old with colorectal cancer.

The chain uses TRBV3-1 (or the pseudogene TRBV3-2) and TRBJ1-5; weak D call: TRBD1 (5 bases). V lost 3 bases and J 7 bases, leaving 10 bases between the germline ends. Germline V CDR1 and CDR2: LGHDT, YNNKEL (reference sequence). The CDR3 extends over 13 amino acids. In DNA form, the CDR3 reads TGTGCCAGCAGCCAGGGAGGGGAACAGCCCCAGCATTTT. Its protein is CASSQGGEQPQHF.

This clone was observed a few times. The rearrangement uses TRBV2 and TRBJ2-6, with 7 bases identical to TRBD1. Trimming removed 4 bases from V and 10 bases from J; junction bases left unmatched: 10. Looked up from germline, CDR1 is SNHLY and CDR2 is FYNNEI. The CDR3 spans 15 residues. CDR3 in amino acids: CASSVGTVPKNVLTF. As DNA, the CDR3 is TGTGCCAGCAGTGTCGGGACAGTCCCAAAAAACGTCCTGACTTTC. Together with reference TRBV2 and TRBJ2-6, the CDR3 gives the full variable domain: EPEVTQTPSHQVTQMGQEVILRCVPISNHLYFYWYRQILGQKVEFLVSFYNNEISEKSEIFDDQFSVERPDGSNFTLKIRSTKLEDSAMYFCASSVGTVPKNVLTFGAGSRLTVL.

The chain carries TRBV6-6 and TRBJ2-7, with a possible D match to TRBD1 (6 bases). Looked up from germline, CDR1 is MNHNY and CDR2 is SVGAGI (reference sequence). The CDR3 is 14 residues long. The V end was cut by 0 bases, the J end by 6 bases, with 12 bases between. The CDR3 loop reads CASSYSRGPGEQYF. As DNA, the CDR3 is TGTGCCAGCAGTTACTCCAGGGGACCAGGCGAGCAGTACTTC.

This chain joins TRBV9 and TRBJ2-7; TRBD1 is a possible D gene (5 bases). The CDR3 length is 16 residues. Trimming removed 1 base at V and 0 bases at J, with 14 bases between. Per germline, CDR1 SGDLS and CDR2 YYNGEE. The CDR3 bases are TGTGCCAGCAGCGTAAGTGCGACAGCCTTCTCCTACGAGCAGTACTTC. As protein: CASSVSATAFSYEQYF. The full variable domain, with the rest looked up from reference TRBV9 and TRBJ2-7, is DSGVTQTPKHLITATGQRVTLRCSPRSGDLSVYWYQQSLDQGLQFLIQYYNGEERAKGNILERFSAQQFPDLHSELNLSSLELGDSALYFCASSVSATAFSYEQYFGPGTRLTVT.

The chain employs TRBV5-1 and TRBJ2-1; 8 nucleotides agree with TRBD2. The CDR3 covers 15 residues. The V gene's germline CDR1 is SGHRS and CDR2 YFSETQ. The junction had 6 bases not matched to a gene; V was cut back by 2 bases and J by 5 bases. This CDR3 reads CASSLTLAGNNEQFF. DNA of the CDR3: TGCGCCAGCAGCTTAACTCTAGCGGGCAACAATGAGCAGTTCTTC.

The chain couples TRBV3-1 (or the pseudogene TRBV3-2) to TRBJ1-2, with a tentative D call TRBD1 (6 bases). There are 13 residues in the CDR3. Trimming stripped 4 bases from V and 1 base from J, with 7 bases between. The germline CDR1 and CDR2 sequences are LGHDT and YNNKEL (reference sequence). For the CDR3, the DNA is TGTGCCAGCAGCCCGGACAGTAACTATGGCTACACCTTC. Encoded protein: CASSPDSNYGYTF.

The chain is built from TRBV11-2 and TRBJ1-2; possibly TRBD1 for D (6 bases). The CDR3 is 14 amino acids. Trimming pared 1 base from V and 6 bases from J, leaving 12 bases between. The germline gives CDR1 SGHAT, CDR2 FQNNGV. The CDR3 nucleotides are TGTGCCAGCAGCTTAGGACAGGAAATCCATGGCTACACCTTC. This translates into CASSLGQEIHGYTF.

The chain combines TRBV4-3 with TRBJ1-4; D might be TRBD1 (5 bases). The V end lost 1 base, the J end lost 3 bases, and 9 bases lay between the germline ends. This CDR3 has 15 residues. The germline CDR1 and CDR2 sequences are LGHNA and YSLEER. The CDR3 DNA sequence: TGCGCCAGCAGCCAAGGGTCAGGGCCTAATGAAAAACTGTTTTTT. Translating gives CASSQGSGPNEKLFF.

The count of this clone is one. The chain couples TRBV2 to TRBJ2-1; a weak D match, TRBD2 (6 bases). The CDR3 length is 14 residues. V lost 8 bases and J 6 bases, leaving 17 bases between the germline ends. CDR1 and CDR2 from the germline V gene are SNHLY and FYNNEI. The CDR3 DNA sequence: TGTGCCAGCGGTTCAGATGGGGGGTTCAATGAGCAGTTCTTC. This gives the protein CASGSDGGFNEQFF.

The chain carries TRBV11-2 and TRBJ2-3; D call uncertain. The germline V and J ends were trimmed by 0 bases and 6 bases, with 16 bases remaining between them. CDR3 size: 16 residues. CDR1 is SGHAT, CDR2 FQNNGV, per germline. The DNA for the CDR3 is TGTGCCAGCAGCTTAGATCGTAGTGGGTGGGCGGATACGCAGTATTTT. Amino acids: CASSLDRSGWADTQYF.

V usage is TRBV5-4 and J usage is TRBJ1-2; 10 bases line up with TRBD1. Germline V gene lookup returns CDR1 SGHNT and CDR2 YYREEE (reference sequence). Unmatched junction bases numbered 5, after V lost 2 bases and J lost 4 bases. The CDR3 has 15 amino acids. CDR3 DNA: TGTGCCAGCAGCTTAAGACAGGGGGCGGGCTATGGCTACACCTTC. Translating it yields CASSLRQGAGYGYTF.

This rearrangement joins TRBV2 to TRBJ1-5; maybe TRBD1 (6 bases). V gave up 2 bases and J gave up 4 bases, with 12 bases separating them. The CDR3 is 15 amino acids. Germline CDR1 reads SNHLY; CDR2 reads FYNNEI. The CDR3 here is CASSEWGATNQPQHF. The CDR3 nucleotides read TGTGCCAGCAGTGAATGGGGGGCGACGAATCAGCCCCAGCATTTT.

In its sample, this clone was seen once. The chain carries TRBV28 and TRBJ1-2, with 9 positions matching TRBD1. Losses at the gene ends were 5 bases for V and 7 bases for J; bases not matched to a gene: 11. The germline gives CDR1 MDHEN, CDR2 SYDVKM. The CDR3 runs to 15 residues. CDR3 nucleotides: TGTGCCAGCAGTCTCATCACAGGGGGCGCAGGTGGCTACACCTTC. Translating it yields CASSLITGGAGGYTF.

The chain has TRBV6-2 or TRBV6-3 and TRBJ2-1; D not certain. The germline V and J ends were trimmed by 2 bases and 9 bases, with 23 bases remaining between them. Germline-derived CDR1 and CDR2 are MNHEY and SVGEGT. CDR3 length equals 17 residues. In nucleotides, the CDR3 is TGTGCCAGCAGTTACAGAGCGACATATCCCGCTTCCGGTGAGCAGTTCTTC. Translated: CASSYRATYPASGEQFF.

The V and J genes are TRBV6-5 and TRBJ1-3; D may be TRBD1 (6 bases). Germline V CDR1 and CDR2: MNHEY, SVGAGI. Trimming cost V 4 bases and J 0 bases, with 13 bases left between them. The CDR3 is 16 residues long. The CDR3 DNA follows: TGTGCCAGCAGTTGGAGGGGACAAGGCTCTGGAAACACCATATATTTT. Protein product: CASSWRGQGSGNTIYF.

This chain joins TRBV9 and TRBJ2-1; no definite D call. V was pared by 0 bases and J by 7 bases, with 8 bases between. The CDR3 loop spans 13 amino acids. Germline V gives CDR1 SGDLS, CDR2 YYNGEE. CDR3 sequence (DNA): TGTGCCAGCAGCGTAGGGTCAGCAAATGAGCAGTTCTTC. Residues: CASSVGSANEQFF. The variable domain in full, completed from reference TRBV9 and TRBJ2-1, reads DSGVTQTPKHLITATGQRVTLRCSPRSGDLSVYWYQQSLDQGLQFLIQYYNGEERAKGNILERFSAQQFPDLHSELNLSSLELGDSALYFCASSVGSANEQFFGPGTRLTVL.

The CDR3 spells CASKGGRSGGAVSYEQYF. The CDR3 DNA is TGTGCCAGTAAGGGCGGGCGGAGCGGGGGGGCAGTTTCCTACGAGCAGTACTTC. The rearrangement uses TRBV2 and TRBJ2-7; TRBD2 agrees at 10 bases. Germline CDR1 is SNHLY and CDR2 is FYNNEI. Unmatched junction bases numbered 18, after V lost 9 bases and J lost 1 base. The CDR3 is 18 amino acids.

This chain's CDR3 is CASSFGPLQFF. CDR3 DNA sequence: TGTGCCAGCAGCTTTGGCCCCCTACAGTTCTTC. The chain uses TRBV5-6 and TRBJ2-1; D unresolved. Germline lookup yields CDR1 SGHDT and CDR2 YYEEEE. CDR3 length: 11 amino acids. V was clipped by 2 bases and J by 13 bases, with 10 bases between them.

CDR3 DNA: TGTGCCAGCAGTGAACGACAGCCCGGTTACACTGAAGCTTTCTTT. This sequence encodes CASSERQPGYTEAFF. V is TRBV2 and J is TRBJ1-1; a possible D gene is TRBD1 (5 bases). The CDR3 has 15 amino acids. Germline-derived CDR1 and CDR2 are SNHLY and FYNNEI. Trimming shortened V by 2 bases and J by 3 bases, and 13 bases separated the two germline ends.